A selection of T cell receptor beta chains follows, all from one sample in a study of PD-1 blockade in classical Hodgkin lymphoma. Assay: immunoSEQ multiplex PCR; the TCRdb copy retains only in-frame clones and omits some. The table lists 20,000 to 30,000 clones, more than 65% of them singletons. The specimen was peripheral blood mononuclear cells (PBMCs), collected at baseline. The receptors stem from a human donor with classical Hodgkin lymphoma. Each CDR3 is given with its conserved first and last residue. The D gene is left open where the match is weak. Expanded clones get a size class; other rows say once, few or many, or leave the size out.

clone size	D gene	V gene	J gene	CDR3 protein	CDR3 DNA
-	TRBD1	TRBV15	TRBJ1-2	CATSREGGQPYGYTF	TGTGCCACCAGCAGAGAAGGGGGACAGCCTTATGGCTACACCTTC
-	TRBD2	TRBV9	TRBJ2-3	CASSVVGGGAVDTQYF	TGTGCCAGCAGCGTAGTCGGCGGGGGGGCGGTGGATACGCAGTATTTT
few	-	TRBV7-9	TRBJ2-5	CASKYTQYKETQYF	TGTGCCAGCAAGTATACCCAGTATAAAGAGACCCAGTACTTC
-	-	TRBV14	TRBJ2-3	CASSQVARTDTQYF	TGTGCCAGCAGCCAAGTCGCCCGCACAGATACGCAGTATTTT
-	TRBD2	TRBV7-6	TRBJ2-4	CASSLGSSGNLAKNIQYF	TGTGCCAGCAGCTTAGGATCTAGCGGGAACCTAGCCAAAAACATTCAGTACTTC
-	-	TRBV10-3	TRBJ1-1	CAIGSSMNTEAFF	TGTGCCATAGGTTCCTCGATGAACACTGAAGCTTTCTTT
-	-	TRBV5-1	TRBJ2-7	CASSLDGDSSYEQYF	TGCGCCAGCAGCTTGGATGGCGATAGCTCCTACGAGCAGTACTTC
-	-	TRBV4-1	TRBJ1-3	CASSQTGFGNTIYF	TGCGCCAGCAGCCAAACAGGGTTTGGAAACACCATATATTTT
few	TRBD1	TRBV19	TRBJ2-3	CASSEGDSLLDTQYF	TGTGCCAGTTCGGAAGGGGACAGTCTGCTGGATACGCAGTATTTT
-	-	TRBV6-5	TRBJ1-2	CASSYSKVQDGYTF	TGTGCCAGCAGTTACTCTAAAGTCCAGGATGGCTACACCTTC
few	TRBD1	TRBV4-1	TRBJ2-2	CASSLPGQGAHTGELFF	TGCGCCAGCAGCCTCCCGGGACAGGGGGCGCACACCGGGGAGCTGTTTTTT
-	TRBD2	TRBV30	TRBJ2-7	CACFRSDKPERGYEQYF	TGTGCCTGTTTCCGGTCGGATAAGCCTGAGCGGGGCTACGAGCAGTACTTC
-	-	TRBV11-3	TRBJ2-3	CASSLGRVTDTQYF	TGTGCCAGCAGCTTGGGCAGGGTAACAGATACGCAGTATTTT
-	-	TRBV7-9	TRBJ2-7	CASRGGGDEQYF	TGTGCCAGCAGAGGCGGCGGGGACGAGCAGTACTTC
-	TRBD2	TRBV5-1	TRBJ2-3	CASSQGLAGRDTQYF	TGCGCCAGCAGCCAAGGACTAGCGGGGCGAGATACGCAGTATTTT
once	-	TRBV11-3	TRBJ2-1	CASSRVPYNEQFF	TGTGCCAGCAGCAGGGTTCCCTACAATGAGCAGTTCTTC
-	-	TRBV27	TRBJ2-7	CASSLLTQEGGPAYEQYF	TGTGCCAGCAGTTTATTAACCCAGGAGGGGGGACCAGCCTACGAGCAGTACTTC
medium-sized	-	TRBV19	TRBJ1-5	CASTIQGASNQPQHF	TGTGCCAGTACGATTCAGGGCGCGAGCAATCAGCCCCAGCATTTT
-	TRBD1	TRBV19	TRBJ2-3	CASSNTGESTDTQYF	TGTGCCAGTAGTAACACAGGGGAGAGCACAGATACGCAGTATTTT
few	-	TRBV5-5	TRBJ1-2	CASSLNWDGYTF	TGTGCCAGCAGCTTGAATTGGGATGGCTACACCTTC
-	-	TRBV5-5	TRBJ2-3	CASSLGLPPSTDTQYF	TGTGCCAGCAGCTTGGGGCTACCTCCTAGCACAGATACGCAGTATTTT
medium-sized	TRBD2	TRBV10-1	TRBJ2-1	CASTYALAGGNEQFF	TGCGCCAGCACCTATGCTCTAGCGGGGGGGAATGAGCAGTTCTTC
-	-	TRBV19	TRBJ2-5	CASSIGDWVETQYF	TGTGCCAGTAGTATAGGGGACTGGGTGGAGACCCAGTACTTC
-	TRBD1	TRBV29-1	TRBJ2-7	CSVALDRGSGEQYF	TGCAGCGTTGCGCTTGACAGGGGATCGGGCGAGCAGTACTTC
few	TRBD2	TRBV19	TRBJ2-3	CASSILSAGDTDTQYF	TGTGCCAGTAGTATTCTCTCGGCGGGAGACACAGATACGCAGTATTTT
once	-	TRBV7-9	TRBJ2-1	CASSWTHSKYHNEQFF	TGTGCCAGCAGCTGGACCCATAGCAAGTATCACAATGAGCAGTTCTTC
once	-	TRBV19	TRBJ1-6	CASSIEGTSPLHF	TGTGCCAGTAGTATTGAGGGGACCTCACCCCTCCACTTT
few	-	TRBV6-5	TRBJ2-1	CASSYGYNEQFF	TGTGCCAGCAGTTACGGCTACAATGAGCAGTTCTTC
-	TRBD1	TRBV29-1	TRBJ1-2	CSVEVWDSDPSHYGYTF	TGCAGCGTTGAAGTATGGGACAGTGATCCCTCTCATTATGGCTACACCTTC
-	-	TRBV7-8	TRBJ1-6	CASSLAGAGEGPLHF	TGTGCCAGCAGCTTAGCGGGGGCAGGGGAGGGGCCCCTCCACTTT
once	-	TRBV10-2	TRBJ2-1	CASSAPGAFYNEQFF	TGCGCCAGCAGTGCCCCGGGGGCCTTCTACAATGAGCAGTTCTTC
once	TRBD2	TRBV4-3	TRBJ2-1	CASSQGGGAYEQFF	TGCGCCAGCAGCCAGGGCGGGGGGGCTTATGAGCAGTTCTTC
-	-	TRBV4-1	TRBJ1-6	CASSQDEGTVNSPLHF	TGCGCCAGCAGCCAAGATGAAGGGACGGTTAATTCACCCCTCCACTTT
few	TRBD1	TRBV27	TRBJ2-7	CAWDRRGPIAYEQYF	TGTGCCTGGGACCGAAGGGGGCCGATTGCCTACGAGCAGTACTTC
-	-	TRBV28	TRBJ1-3	CASGQMVGAGSLNSGNTIYF	TGTGCCAGCGGGCAAATGGTTGGGGCGGGTTCTCTAAACTCTGGAAACACCATATATTTT
once	-	TRBV19	TRBJ2-7	CASSPDISYEQYF	TGTGCCAGTAGTCCGGATATCTCCTACGAGCAGTACTTC
-	TRBD1	TRBV30	TRBJ1-1	CAWGQGAVEAFF	TGTGCCTGGGGACAGGGGGCCGTTGAAGCTTTCTTT
-	-	TRBV19	TRBJ2-4	CASSISTGDLVIQYF	TGTGCCAGTAGTATATCCACCGGTGATTTGGTCATTCAGTACTTC
-	-	TRBV2	TRBJ1-5	CASSEAQVGAGQPQHF	TGTGCCAGCAGTGAAGCGCAGGTGGGCGCAGGTCAGCCCCAGCATTTT
-	TRBD1	TRBV6-1	TRBJ1-6	CASRGAGGDSPLHF	TGTGCCAGCAGGGGTGCAGGGGGCGATTCACCCCTCCACTTT